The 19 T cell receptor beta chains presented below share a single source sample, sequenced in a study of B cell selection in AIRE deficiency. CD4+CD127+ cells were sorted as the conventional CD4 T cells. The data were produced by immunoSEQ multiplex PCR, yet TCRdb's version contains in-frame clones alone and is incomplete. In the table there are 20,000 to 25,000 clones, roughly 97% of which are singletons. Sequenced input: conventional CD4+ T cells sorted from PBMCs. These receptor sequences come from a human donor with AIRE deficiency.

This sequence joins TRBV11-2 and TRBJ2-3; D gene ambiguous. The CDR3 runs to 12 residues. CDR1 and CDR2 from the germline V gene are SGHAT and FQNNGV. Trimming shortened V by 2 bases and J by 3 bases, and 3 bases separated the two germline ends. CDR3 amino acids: CASSLNTDTQYF. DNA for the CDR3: TGTGCCAGCAGCTTAAATACAGATACGCAGTATTTT.

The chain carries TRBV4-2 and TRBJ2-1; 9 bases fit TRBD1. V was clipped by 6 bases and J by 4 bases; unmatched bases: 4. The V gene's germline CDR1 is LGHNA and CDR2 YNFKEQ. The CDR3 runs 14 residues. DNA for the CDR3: TGTGCCAGCAGTGGACAGGGGCCATACAATGAGCAGTTCTTC. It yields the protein CASSGQGPYNEQFF.

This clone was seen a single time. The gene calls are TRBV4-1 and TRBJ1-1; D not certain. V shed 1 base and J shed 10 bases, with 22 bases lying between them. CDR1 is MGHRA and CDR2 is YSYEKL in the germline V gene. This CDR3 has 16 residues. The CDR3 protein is CASSQGPLAVSNGAFF. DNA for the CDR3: TGCGCCAGCAGCCAAGGCCCCCTCGCGGTCTCAAATGGAGCTTTCTTT.

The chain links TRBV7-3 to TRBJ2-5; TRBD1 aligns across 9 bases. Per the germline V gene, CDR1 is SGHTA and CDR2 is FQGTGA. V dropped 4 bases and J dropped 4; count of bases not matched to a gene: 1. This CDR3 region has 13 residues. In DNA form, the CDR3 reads TGTGCCAGCAGCTCGGGACAGGGAGAGACCCAGTACTTC. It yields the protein CASSSGQGETQYF.

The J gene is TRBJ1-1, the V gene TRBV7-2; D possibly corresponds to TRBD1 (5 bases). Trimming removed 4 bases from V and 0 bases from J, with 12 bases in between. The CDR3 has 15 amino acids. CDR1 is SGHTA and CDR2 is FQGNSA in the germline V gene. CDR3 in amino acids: CASSSSGTVNTEAFF. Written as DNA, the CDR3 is TGTGCCAGCAGCTCCTCCGGGACTGTGAACACTGAAGCTTTCTTT.

CDR3 protein: CASSQAWPGRYEQYF. The DNA of the CDR3 is TGCGCCAGCAGCCAAGCTTGGCCAGGGAGATACGAGCAGTACTTC. This rearrangement joins TRBV4-3 to TRBJ2-7, with D perhaps matching TRBD1 or TRBD2 (5 bases each). V was trimmed by 1 base and J by 4 bases, leaving 14 bases between them. This CDR3 comprises 15 residues. Germline V lookup: CDR1 LGHNA, CDR2 YSLEER.

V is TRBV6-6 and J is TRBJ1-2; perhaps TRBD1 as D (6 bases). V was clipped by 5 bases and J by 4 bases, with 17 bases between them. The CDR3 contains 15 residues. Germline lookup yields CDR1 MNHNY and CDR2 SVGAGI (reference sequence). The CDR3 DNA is TGTGCCAGCAGTCACCGGGACACCGGTTTCTATGGCTACACCTTC. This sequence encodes CASSHRDTGFYGYTF.

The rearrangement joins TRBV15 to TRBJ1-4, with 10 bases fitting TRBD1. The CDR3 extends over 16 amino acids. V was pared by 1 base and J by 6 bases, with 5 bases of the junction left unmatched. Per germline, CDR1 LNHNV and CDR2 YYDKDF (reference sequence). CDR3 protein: CATSRGRQGAYEKLFF. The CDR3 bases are TGTGCCACCAGCAGAGGGCGACAGGGGGCGTATGAAAAACTGTTTTTT.

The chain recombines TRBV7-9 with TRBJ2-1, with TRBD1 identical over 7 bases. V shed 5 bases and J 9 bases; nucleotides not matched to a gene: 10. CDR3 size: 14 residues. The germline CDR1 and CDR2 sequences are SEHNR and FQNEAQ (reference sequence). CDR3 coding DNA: TGTGCCAGCAGCACCCGACAGGGTCGTAGTGAGCAGTTCTTC. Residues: CASSTRQGRSEQFF.

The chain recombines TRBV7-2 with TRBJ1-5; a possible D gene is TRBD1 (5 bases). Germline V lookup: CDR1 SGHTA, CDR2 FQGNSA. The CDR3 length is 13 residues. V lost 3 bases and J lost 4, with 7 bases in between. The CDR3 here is CASSLKGNQPQHF. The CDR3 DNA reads TGTGCCAGCAGCTTGAAGGGGAATCAGCCCCAGCATTTT.

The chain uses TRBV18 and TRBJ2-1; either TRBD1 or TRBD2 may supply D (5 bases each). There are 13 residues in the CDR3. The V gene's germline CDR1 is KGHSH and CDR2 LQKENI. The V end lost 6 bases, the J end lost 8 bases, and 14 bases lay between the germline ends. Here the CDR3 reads CASSLGVPDEQFF. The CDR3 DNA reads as TGTGCCAGCTCGCTGGGGGTGCCGGATGAGCAGTTCTTC.

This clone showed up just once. The CDR3 nucleotides read TGTGCCAGCAGCCCGACCTCGGAGGGGAATGAGCAGTTCTTC. Amino acid sequence: CASSPTSEGNEQFF. The genes are TRBV7-2 and TRBJ2-1; possible D gene TRBD2, 6 bases. The germline V gene encodes CDR1 SGHTA and CDR2 FQGNSA. The V end was cut by 5 bases, the J end by 7 bases, with 15 bases between. The CDR3 is 14 residues long.

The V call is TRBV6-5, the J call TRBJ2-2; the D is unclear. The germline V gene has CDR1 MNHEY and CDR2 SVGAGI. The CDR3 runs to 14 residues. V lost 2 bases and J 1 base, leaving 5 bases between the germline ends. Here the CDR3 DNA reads TGTGCCAGCAGTTACGTGATGAACACCGGGGAGCTGTTTTTT. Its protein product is CASSYVMNTGELFF.

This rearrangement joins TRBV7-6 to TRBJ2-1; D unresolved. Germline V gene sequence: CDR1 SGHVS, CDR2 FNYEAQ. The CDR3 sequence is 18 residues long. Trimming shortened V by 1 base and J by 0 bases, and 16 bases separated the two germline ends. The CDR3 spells CASSLVNSRYTSYNEQFF. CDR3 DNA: TGTGCCAGCAGCTTAGTGAACTCGCGATACACCTCCTACAATGAGCAGTTCTTC. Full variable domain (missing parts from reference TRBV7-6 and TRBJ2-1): GAGVSQSPRYKVTKRGQDVALRCDPISGHVSLYWYRQALGQGPEFLTYFNYEAQQDKSGLPNDRFSAERPEGSISTLTIQRTEQRDSAMYRCASSLVNSRYTSYNEQFFGPGTRLTVL.

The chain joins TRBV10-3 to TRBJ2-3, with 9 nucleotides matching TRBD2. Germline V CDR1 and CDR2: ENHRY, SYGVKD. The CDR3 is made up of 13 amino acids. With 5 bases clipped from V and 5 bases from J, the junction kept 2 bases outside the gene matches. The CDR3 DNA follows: TGTGCCATCAGTCAACTAGCGGGAGATACGCAGTATTTT. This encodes CAISQLAGDTQYF.

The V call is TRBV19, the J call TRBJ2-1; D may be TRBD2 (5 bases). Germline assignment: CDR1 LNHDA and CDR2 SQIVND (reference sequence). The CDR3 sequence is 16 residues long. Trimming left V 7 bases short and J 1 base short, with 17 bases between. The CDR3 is CASKLTPRGSYNEQFF. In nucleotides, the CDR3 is TGTGCCAGTAAATTAACCCCCCGGGGATCCTACAATGAGCAGTTCTTC.

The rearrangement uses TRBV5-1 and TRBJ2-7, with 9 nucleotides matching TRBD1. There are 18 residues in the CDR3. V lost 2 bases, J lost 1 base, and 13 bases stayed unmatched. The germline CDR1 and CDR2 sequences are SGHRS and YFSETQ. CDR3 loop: CASSFQTGGDFVSYEQYF. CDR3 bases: TGCGCCAGCAGCTTTCAAACAGGGGGCGATTTTGTTTCCTACGAGCAGTACTTC.

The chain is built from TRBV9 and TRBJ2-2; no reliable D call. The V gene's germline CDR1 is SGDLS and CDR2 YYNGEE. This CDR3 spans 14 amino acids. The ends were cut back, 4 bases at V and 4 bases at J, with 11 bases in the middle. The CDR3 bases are TGTGCCAGCAGCCCTTGGCTCCGCACCGGGGAGCTGTTTTTT. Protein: CASSPWLRTGELFF. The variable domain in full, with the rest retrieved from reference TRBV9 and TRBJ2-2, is DSGVTQTPKHLITATGQRVTLRCSPRSGDLSVYWYQQSLDQGLQFLIQYYNGEERAKGNILERFSAQQFPDLHSELNLSSLELGDSALYFCASSPWLRTGELFFGEGSRLTVL.

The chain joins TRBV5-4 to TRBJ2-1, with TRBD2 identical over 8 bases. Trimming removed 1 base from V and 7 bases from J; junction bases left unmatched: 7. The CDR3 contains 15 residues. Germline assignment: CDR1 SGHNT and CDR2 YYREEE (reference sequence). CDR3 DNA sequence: TGTGCCAGCAGCTTGTGGCGGGAGGTGGGAAATGAGCAGTTCTTC. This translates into CASSLWREVGNEQFF.